The clone carrying this TCR beta chain was found once. What it binds is not known. These data come from a study of T cell responses to AZD1222 COVID-19 vaccine. Produced via immunoSEQ multiplex PCR; TCRdb's table is partial and in-frame only. The sample consists of more than 95,000 clones, about 92% of them appearing once. Germline CDR1 reads MNHEY; CDR2 reads SMNVEV (reference sequence). The trim removed 4 bases at V and 4 bases at J, leaving 6 bases unmatched. This CDR3 has 15 amino acids. General study findings and limits: The breadth and depth of Spike-specific TCRs increased once two AZD1222 doses had been given. The study found vaccine-associated CD4 TCRs spanning spike, dominant at 160-218 and 743-854. A mostly white British donor set with more females was recruited, and clonal diversity was possibly underestimated.

This sample comprised peripheral blood, obtained on day 0 of AZD1222 vaccination. The sequence was obtained from an adult in good health. The V call is TRBV27, the J call TRBJ2-1, with TRBD1 matching 8 bases. The CDR3 spells CASSSTGVSYNEQFF. In DNA, the CDR3 is TGTGCCAGCAGTTCGACAGGGGTTTCATACAATGAGCAGTTCTTC.